These 22 T cell receptor beta chains were all obtained from the same sample, sequenced in a study of T cell changes during pregnancy in multiple sclerosis. Repertoires were generated with immunoSEQ multiplex PCR, while TCRdb's copy carries only in-frame clones and drops some. The table has 25,000 or so clones, around 90% seen once; the top ten hold 6% to 6.5%. Specimen: CD8+ T cells from peripheral blood mononuclear cells, collected before pregnancy. All receptors derive from a female donor with multiple sclerosis, enrolled in a pregnancy study.

This chain links TRBV19 with TRBJ2-3, with 10 bases that match TRBD2. The CDR3 has 16 amino acids. Per the germline V gene, CDR1 is LNHDA and CDR2 is SQIVND (reference sequence). The ends lost 0 bases at V and 6 bases at J; junction bases unmatched: 6. The CDR3 here is CASSIDPGLAWDTQYF. The CDR3 coding sequence is TGTGCCAGTAGTATAGATCCGGGACTAGCGTGGGATACGCAGTATTTT.

This clone was counted a single time. The chain combines TRBV13 with TRBJ2-2; TRBD1 might be the D (6 bases). The CDR3 is made up of 15 amino acids. V was cut by 4 bases and J by 6 bases, with 15 bases left in between. Germline CDR1 and CDR2: PRHDT and FYEKMQ (reference sequence). CDR3 DNA: TGTGCCAGCAGCTACACGGACAGACAGGCCGGGGAGCTGTTTTTT. Translated: CASSYTDRQAGELFF.

The chain employs TRBV19 and TRBJ2-1, with a weak D call TRBD1 (6 bases). V was shortened by 6 bases and J by 0 bases, with 15 bases between the two germline ends. The CDR3 loop spans 16 amino acids. CDR1 and CDR2 from the germline V gene are LNHDA and SQIVND (reference sequence). The CDR3 bases are TGTGCCAGTAGCTGGACAGTCAAGAGCTCCTACAATGAGCAGTTCTTC. Translating it yields CASSWTVKSSYNEQFF.

The chain joins TRBV4-3 to TRBJ2-7; TRBD2 aligns across 12 bases. With V trimmed by 2 bases and J by 2 bases, 4 bases remained unmatched. CDR1 and CDR2 (germline): LGHNA, YSLEER. This CDR3 is 16 amino acids long. The CDR3: CASSQKLAGGPYEQYF. CDR3 in DNA: TGCGCCAGCAGCCAAAAGCTAGCGGGAGGGCCCTACGAGCAGTACTTC.

The rearrangement uses TRBV29-1 and TRBJ2-1; D is perhaps TRBD1 (6 bases). V lost 7 bases to trimming and J lost 9 bases, with 13 bases between them. Germline V lookup: CDR1 SQVTM, CDR2 ANQGSEA. This CDR3 has 11 residues. DNA of the CDR3: TGCAGCGCGACAGGACTCGGTGAGCAGTTCTTC. Translated: CSATGLGEQFF.

The chain combines TRBV10-3 with TRBJ1-1, with 11 bases lining up with TRBD1. This CDR3 has 18 residues. The germline V gene encodes CDR1 ENHRY and CDR2 SYGVKD. V shed 6 bases and J 1 base; nucleotides not matched to a gene: 13. The CDR3 region has the DNA TGTGCCATCAGGCCCGGGACAGGGGGTGCCAGTAGGAACACTGAAGCTTTCTTT. Protein: CAIRPGTGGASRNTEAFF.

This chain connects TRBV2 to TRBJ2-5, with 9 bases that match TRBD2. Germline values: CDR1 SNHLY, CDR2 FYNNEI. After removal of 9 bases from V and 6 bases from J, the junction contained 11 bases not matched to a gene. The CDR3 runs 14 residues. The CDR3 DNA reads TGTGCCAGTCGCGGGACTAGCTCTTCGCAGACCCAGTACTTC. Translation gives CASRGTSSSQTQYF.

This chain links TRBV15 with TRBJ2-3; D remains ambiguous. Trimming took 0 bases from V and 5 from J, leaving 6 bases between them. The CDR3 is 13 residues long. CDR1 is LNHNV and CDR2 is YYDKDF in the germline V gene (reference sequence). The CDR3 reads CATSRDLRDTQYF. The CDR3, as DNA: TGTGCCACCAGCAGAGATCTGAGAGATACGCAGTATTTT.

The chain recombines TRBV4-3 with TRBJ2-1, with TRBD1 matching over 8 bases. There are 15 residues in the CDR3. Unmatched junction bases numbered 6, after V lost 4 bases and J lost 4 bases. Germline lookup yields CDR1 LGHNA and CDR2 YSLEER. The CDR3 loop is CASSPGTGAYNEQFF. CDR3 in DNA: TGCGCCAGCAGCCCCGGGACAGGAGCGTACAATGAGCAGTTCTTC.

V gene TRBV7-9 combines with J gene TRBJ2-7; D uncertain. This CDR3 comprises 12 residues. Deletions cut 4 bases from V and 9 bases from J, with 13 bases between. Germline V gene data show CDR1 as SEHNR and CDR2 as FQNEAQ (reference sequence). The CDR3 spells CASSSNSNVQYF. CDR3 nucleotide sequence: TGTGCCAGCAGCTCTAACTCGAACGTGCAGTACTTC.

The chain carries TRBV10-2 and TRBJ2-1; the match to TRBD2 covers 7 bases. J gave up 0 bases and V 5 bases, and 7 bases lay outside the gene matches. The CDR3 extends over 16 amino acids. Looked up from germline, CDR1 is WSHSY and CDR2 is SAAADI. CDR3 in DNA: TGCGCCAGCAGTCAGGGACTACCGAGCTCCTACAATGAGCAGTTCTTC. It specifies CASSQGLPSSYNEQFF.

V usage is TRBV29-1 and J usage is TRBJ2-7; 7 positions match TRBD2. CDR1 is SQVTM and CDR2 is ANQGSEA in the germline V gene. The ends lost 4 bases at V and 0 bases at J; junction bases unmatched: 6. This CDR3 contains 14 residues. CDR3 DNA: TGCAGCGTTGGTGGTCCTAGCGGCTCCTACGAGCAGTACTTC. Its translation is CSVGGPSGSYEQYF.

The V call is TRBV27, the J call TRBJ2-7; the match to TRBD2 covers 12 bases. The germline V gene has CDR1 MNHEY and CDR2 SMNVEV (reference sequence). The CDR3 length is 17 residues. The J segment lost 3 bases and the V segment lost 4 bases, leaving 10 bases of the junction unmatched. CDR3 sequence: CASSSRLAGVGYYEQYF. The DNA of the CDR3 is TGTGCCAGCAGTTCAAGACTAGCGGGAGTCGGTTACTACGAGCAGTACTTC.

As for this clone: Within the sample, other DNA sequences also encode this same CDR3. V usage is TRBV4-3 and J usage is TRBJ2-1, with 7 positions matching TRBD1. Germline trimming cut 0 bases from V and 4 bases from J; bases unmatched to any gene: 3. Germline V gene data show CDR1 as LGHNA and CDR2 as YSLEER. The CDR3 spans 15 residues. CDR3 coding DNA: TGCGCCAGCAGCCAAGATCGGGACAGTTACAATGAGCAGTTCTTC. Amino acids: CASSQDRDSYNEQFF.

This clone was counted a single time. This chain joins TRBV7-6 and TRBJ2-5, with 7 bases that match TRBD2. V lost 1 base, J lost 4 bases, and 9 bases stayed unmatched. The germline CDR1 and CDR2 sequences are SGHVS and FNYEAQ. CDR3 length: 16 residues. The CDR3, as DNA: TGTGCCAGCAGCTTAGATGTACTCGGGGGGTCAGAGACCCAGTACTTC. This sequence encodes CASSLDVLGGSETQYF.

The J gene is TRBJ2-1, the V gene TRBV15; 8 bases are shared with TRBD1. The length of the CDR3 is 14 residues. From germline, CDR1 is LNHNV and CDR2 YYDKDF (reference sequence). Trimming removed 5 bases from V and 7 bases from J; junction bases left unmatched: 7. The CDR3 loop is CATSGYRGMNEQFF. The CDR3 nucleotides read TGTGCCACCAGCGGATACAGGGGGATGAATGAGCAGTTCTTC.

CDR3 nucleotide sequence: TGTGCCAGCAGCTTGCCAGGGGATGAAGCTTTCTTT. Translated: CASSLPGDEAFF. This chain links TRBV7-9 with TRBJ1-1; TRBD1 is a possible D gene (6 bases). The CDR3 contains 12 residues. Germline V lookup: CDR1 SEHNR, CDR2 FQNEAQ (reference sequence). V was clipped by 3 bases and J by 7 bases, with 9 bases between them.

DNA of the CDR3: TGTGCCAGCAGTGACCTAGCGGGAGATTCAAATGAGCAGTTCTTC. Translated, it gives CASSDLAGDSNEQFF. V usage is TRBV6-4 and J usage is TRBJ2-1, with 10 bases fitting TRBD2. CDR1 is MRHNA and CDR2 is SNTAGT in the germline V gene. Trimming at V came to 2 bases and at J to 7 bases, leaving 5 bases not matched to a gene. This CDR3 is built from 15 residues.

This chain uses TRBV7-2 with TRBJ2-3, with a tentative D call TRBD2 (6 bases). Germline CDR1 reads SGHTA; CDR2 reads FQGNSA. The CDR3 contains 14 residues. The V end was cut by 4 bases, the J end by 0 bases, with 8 bases between. Here the CDR3 DNA reads TGTGCCAGCAGCTCGACTAGGAGCACAGATACGCAGTATTTT. Translated: CASSSTRSTDTQYF.

This chain connects TRBV5-4 to TRBJ2-3; 15 bases are shared with TRBD2. The trim removed 4 bases at V and 2 bases at J, leaving 8 bases unmatched. Germline V gene data show CDR1 as SGHNT and CDR2 as YYREEE (reference sequence). The CDR3 is 18 residues long. CDR3 bases: TGTGCCAGCAGCCCCCCGGGACTAGCGGGAGGTAACACAGATACGCAGTATTTT. Amino acid sequence: CASSPPGLAGGNTDTQYF.

V and J are TRBV4-2 and TRBJ2-1; a weak D match, TRBD2 (6 bases). CDR1 is LGHNA and CDR2 is YNFKEQ in the germline V gene. CDR3 length: 16 residues. V lost 0 bases and J lost 4, with 13 bases in between. CDR3 in DNA: TGTGCCAGCAGCCAAGATCCCAGCGGAGGGTACAATGAGCAGTTCTTC. This encodes CASSQDPSGGYNEQFF.

This clone showed up just a few times. The V gene is TRBV7-9, the J gene TRBJ1-1; D is perhaps TRBD1 (5 bases). V shed 5 bases and J shed 5 bases, with 15 bases lying between them. CDR1 is SEHNR, CDR2 FQNEAQ, per germline (reference sequence). This CDR3 spans 14 amino acids. CDR3 sequence: CASSPPDGGTEAFF. CDR3 nucleotides: TGTGCCAGCAGCCCACCGGACGGGGGAACTGAAGCTTTCTTT.